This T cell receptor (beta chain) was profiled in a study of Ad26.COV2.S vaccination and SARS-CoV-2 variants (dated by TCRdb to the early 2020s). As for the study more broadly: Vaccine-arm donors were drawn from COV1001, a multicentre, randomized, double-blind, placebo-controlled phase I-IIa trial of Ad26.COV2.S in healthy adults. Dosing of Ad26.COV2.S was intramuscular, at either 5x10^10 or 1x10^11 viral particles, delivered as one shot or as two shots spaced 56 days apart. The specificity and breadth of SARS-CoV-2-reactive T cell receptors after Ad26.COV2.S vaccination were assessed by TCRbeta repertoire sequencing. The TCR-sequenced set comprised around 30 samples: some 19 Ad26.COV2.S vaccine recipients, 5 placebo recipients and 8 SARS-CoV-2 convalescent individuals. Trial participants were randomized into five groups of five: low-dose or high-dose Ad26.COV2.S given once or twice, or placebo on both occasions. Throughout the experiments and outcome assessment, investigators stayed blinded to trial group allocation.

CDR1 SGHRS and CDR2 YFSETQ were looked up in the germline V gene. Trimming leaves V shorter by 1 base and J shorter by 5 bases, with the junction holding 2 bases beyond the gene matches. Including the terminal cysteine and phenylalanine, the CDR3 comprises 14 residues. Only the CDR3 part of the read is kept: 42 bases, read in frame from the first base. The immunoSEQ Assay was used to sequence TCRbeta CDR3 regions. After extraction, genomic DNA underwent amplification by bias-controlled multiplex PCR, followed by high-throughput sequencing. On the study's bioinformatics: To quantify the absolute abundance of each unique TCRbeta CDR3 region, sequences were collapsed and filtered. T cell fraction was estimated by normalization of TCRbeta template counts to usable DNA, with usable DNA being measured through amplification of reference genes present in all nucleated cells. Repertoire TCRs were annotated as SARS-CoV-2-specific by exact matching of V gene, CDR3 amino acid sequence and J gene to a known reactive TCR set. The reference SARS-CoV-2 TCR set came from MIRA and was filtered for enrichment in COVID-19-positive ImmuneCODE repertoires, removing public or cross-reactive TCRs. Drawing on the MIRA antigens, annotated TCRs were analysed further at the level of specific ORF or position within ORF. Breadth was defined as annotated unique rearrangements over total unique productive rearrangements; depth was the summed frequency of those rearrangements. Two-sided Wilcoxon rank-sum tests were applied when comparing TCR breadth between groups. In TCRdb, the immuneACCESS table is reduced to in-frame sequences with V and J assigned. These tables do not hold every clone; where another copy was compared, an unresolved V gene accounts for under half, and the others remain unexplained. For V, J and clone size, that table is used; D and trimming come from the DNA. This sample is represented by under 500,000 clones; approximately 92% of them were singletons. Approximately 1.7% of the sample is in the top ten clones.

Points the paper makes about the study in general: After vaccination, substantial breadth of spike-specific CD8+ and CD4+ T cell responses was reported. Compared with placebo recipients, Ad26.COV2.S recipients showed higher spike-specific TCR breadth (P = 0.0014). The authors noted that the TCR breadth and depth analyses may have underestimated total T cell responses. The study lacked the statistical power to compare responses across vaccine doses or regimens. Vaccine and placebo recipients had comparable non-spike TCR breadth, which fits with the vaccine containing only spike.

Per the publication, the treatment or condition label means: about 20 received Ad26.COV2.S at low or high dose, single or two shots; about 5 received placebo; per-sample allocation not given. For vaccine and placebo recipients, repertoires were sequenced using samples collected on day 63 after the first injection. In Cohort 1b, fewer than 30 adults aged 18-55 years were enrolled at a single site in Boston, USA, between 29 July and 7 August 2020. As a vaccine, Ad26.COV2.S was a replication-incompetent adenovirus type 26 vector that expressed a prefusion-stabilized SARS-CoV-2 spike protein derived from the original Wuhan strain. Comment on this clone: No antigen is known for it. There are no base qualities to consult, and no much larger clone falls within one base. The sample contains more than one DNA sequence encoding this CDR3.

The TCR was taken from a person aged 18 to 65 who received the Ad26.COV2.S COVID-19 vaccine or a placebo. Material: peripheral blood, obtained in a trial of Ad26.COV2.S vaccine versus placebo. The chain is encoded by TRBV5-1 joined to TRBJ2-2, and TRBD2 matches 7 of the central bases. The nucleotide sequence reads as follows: TGCGCCAGCAGCTTGTCGGGGGGAACCGGGGAGCTGTTTTTT. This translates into CASSLSGGTGELFF. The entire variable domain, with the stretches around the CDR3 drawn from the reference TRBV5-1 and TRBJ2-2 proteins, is KAGVTQTPRYLIKTRGQQVTLSCSPISGHRSVSWYQQTPGQGLQFLFEYFSETQRNKGNFPGRFSGRQFSNSRSEMNVSTLELGDSALYLCASSLSGGTGELFFGEGSRLTVL.